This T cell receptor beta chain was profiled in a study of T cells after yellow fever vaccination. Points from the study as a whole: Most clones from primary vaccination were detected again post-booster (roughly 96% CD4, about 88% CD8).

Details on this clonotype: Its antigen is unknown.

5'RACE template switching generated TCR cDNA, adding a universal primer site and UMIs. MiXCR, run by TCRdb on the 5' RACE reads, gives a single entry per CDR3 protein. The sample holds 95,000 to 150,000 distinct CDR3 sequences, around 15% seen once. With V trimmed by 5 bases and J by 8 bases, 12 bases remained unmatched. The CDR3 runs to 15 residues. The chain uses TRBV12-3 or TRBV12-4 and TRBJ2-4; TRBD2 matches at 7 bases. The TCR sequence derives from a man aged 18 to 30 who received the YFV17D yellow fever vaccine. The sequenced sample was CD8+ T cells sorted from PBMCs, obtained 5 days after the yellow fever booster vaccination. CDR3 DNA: TGTGCCAGCAGTCCCGGACCCGGGGGGTTGGACATTCAGTACTTC. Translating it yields CASSPGPGGLDIQYF.